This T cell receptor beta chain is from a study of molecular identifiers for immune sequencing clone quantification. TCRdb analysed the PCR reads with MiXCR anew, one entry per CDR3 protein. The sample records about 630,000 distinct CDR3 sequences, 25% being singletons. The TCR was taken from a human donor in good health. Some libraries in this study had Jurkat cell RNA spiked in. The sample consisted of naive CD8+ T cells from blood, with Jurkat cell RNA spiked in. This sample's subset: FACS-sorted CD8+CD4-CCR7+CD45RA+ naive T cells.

CDR3 sequence (DNA): TGTGCCAGCAGCTTAGATTGGCGACAGCGATACAATGAGCAGTTCTTC. Its protein is CASSLDWRQRYNEQFF. V and J are TRBV11-2 and TRBJ2-1; tentatively, D is TRBD1 (5 bases). CDR3 length: 16 residues. The V end lost 0 bases, the J end lost 4 bases, and 13 bases lay between the germline ends. Germline CDR1 SGHAT, CDR2 FQNNGV.